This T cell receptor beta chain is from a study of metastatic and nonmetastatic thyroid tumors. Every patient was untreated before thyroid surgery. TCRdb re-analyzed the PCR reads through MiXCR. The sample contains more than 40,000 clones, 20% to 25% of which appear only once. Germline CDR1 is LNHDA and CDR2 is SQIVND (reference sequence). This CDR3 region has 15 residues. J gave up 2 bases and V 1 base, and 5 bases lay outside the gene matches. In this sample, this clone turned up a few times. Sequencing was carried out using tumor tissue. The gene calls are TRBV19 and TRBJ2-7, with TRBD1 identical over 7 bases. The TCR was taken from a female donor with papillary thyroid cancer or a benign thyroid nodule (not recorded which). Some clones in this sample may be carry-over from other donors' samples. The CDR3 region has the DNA TGTGCCAGTAGTATAGGGGCAGGGGGAACCTACGAGCAGTACTTC. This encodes CASSIGAGGTYEQYF.